This T cell receptor beta chain appears in the sequencing data of a study of cytomegalovirus exposure and HLA in healthy donors. With 0 bases removed from V and 0 bases from J, the gap between germline ends came to 7 bases. The germline V gene encodes CDR1 SGDLS and CDR2 YYNGEE. This CDR3 spans 16 amino acids. There are a few counts of this clone. No antigen is known for it. PCR used 60 Vbeta primers and 13 Jbeta primers. The repertoire was sequenced with immunoSEQ multiplex PCR; TCRdb's copy has only in-frame clones and lacks some. The repertoire holds hundreds of thousands of clones, with around four fifths as singletons. Findings and limits, study-wide: Rarity held for most TCR sequences, but there were some public TCRs that occurred in many donors. Because they were indistinguishable, some V segments, including TRBV6-2 and TRBV6-3, were excluded. In a later analysis, V- and J-gene trimming of beta chains associated with a DCLRE1C missense variant, replicated independently. In a later analysis, a genetic analysis reported fewer productive-TCR N-insertions in an Asian-associated ancestry cluster than the cohort average.

The sequencing sample was made of PBMCs. This sequence joins TRBV9 and TRBJ1-6; D not resolved. The receptor's source is a woman in her thirties or forties in good health and CMV-seronegative. The CDR3 nucleotides are TGTGCCAGCAGCGTAGGCCCCGGCTCCTATAATTCACCCCTCCACTTT. Translating it yields CASSVGPGSYNSPLHF.